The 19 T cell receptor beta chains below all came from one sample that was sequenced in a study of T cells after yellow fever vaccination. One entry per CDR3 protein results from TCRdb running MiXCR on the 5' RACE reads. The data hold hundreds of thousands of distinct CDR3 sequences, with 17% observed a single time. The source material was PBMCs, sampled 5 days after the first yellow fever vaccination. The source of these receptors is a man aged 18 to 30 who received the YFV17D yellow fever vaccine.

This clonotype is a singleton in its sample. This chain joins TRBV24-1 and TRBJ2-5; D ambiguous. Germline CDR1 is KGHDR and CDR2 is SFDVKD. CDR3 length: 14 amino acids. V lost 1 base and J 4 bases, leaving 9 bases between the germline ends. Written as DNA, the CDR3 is TGTGCCACCAGTGATTTATCGGACCGAGAGACCCAGTACTTC. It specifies CATSDLSDRETQYF.

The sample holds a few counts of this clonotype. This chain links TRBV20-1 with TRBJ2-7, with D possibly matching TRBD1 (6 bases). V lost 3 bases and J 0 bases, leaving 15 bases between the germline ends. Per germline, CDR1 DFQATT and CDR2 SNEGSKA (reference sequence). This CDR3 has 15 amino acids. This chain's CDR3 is CSARVPGTPSYEQYF. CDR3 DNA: TGCAGTGCTAGGGTTCCCGGGACACCCTCCTACGAGCAGTACTTC.

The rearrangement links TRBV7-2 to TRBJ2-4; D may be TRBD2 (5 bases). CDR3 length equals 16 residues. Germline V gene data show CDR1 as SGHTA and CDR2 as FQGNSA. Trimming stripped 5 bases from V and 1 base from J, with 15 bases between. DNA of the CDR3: TGTGCCAGCAGCCGACCACTAGAAGACGCCAAAAACATTCAGTACTTC. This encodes CASSRPLEDAKNIQYF. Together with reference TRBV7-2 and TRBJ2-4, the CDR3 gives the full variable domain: GAGVSQSPSNKVTEKGKDVELRCDPISGHTALYWYRQSLGQGLEFLIYFQGNSAPDKSGLPSDRFSAERTGGSVSTLTIQRTQQEDSAVYLCASSRPLEDAKNIQYFGAGTRLSVL.

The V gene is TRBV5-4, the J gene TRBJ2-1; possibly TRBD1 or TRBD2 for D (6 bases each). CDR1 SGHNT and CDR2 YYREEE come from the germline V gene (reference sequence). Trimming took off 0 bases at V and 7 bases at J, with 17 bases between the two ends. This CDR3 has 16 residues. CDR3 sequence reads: CASSLVTGGKINEQFF. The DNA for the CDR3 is TGTGCCAGCAGCTTGGTCACCGGGGGCAAGATAAATGAGCAGTTCTTC.

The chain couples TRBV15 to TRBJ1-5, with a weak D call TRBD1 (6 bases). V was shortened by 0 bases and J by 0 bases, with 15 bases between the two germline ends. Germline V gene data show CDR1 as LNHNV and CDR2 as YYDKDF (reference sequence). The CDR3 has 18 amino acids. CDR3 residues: CATSRDQGTSHSNQPQHF. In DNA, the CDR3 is TGTGCCACCAGCAGAGATCAGGGGACATCCCATAGCAATCAGCCCCAGCATTTT.

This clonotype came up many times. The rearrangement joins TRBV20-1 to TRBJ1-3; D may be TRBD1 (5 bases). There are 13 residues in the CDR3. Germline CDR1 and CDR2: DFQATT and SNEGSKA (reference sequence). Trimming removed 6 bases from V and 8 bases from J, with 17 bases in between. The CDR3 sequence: CSASKGRADTIYF. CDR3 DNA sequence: TGCAGTGCCTCCAAGGGCAGGGCTGACACCATATATTTT.

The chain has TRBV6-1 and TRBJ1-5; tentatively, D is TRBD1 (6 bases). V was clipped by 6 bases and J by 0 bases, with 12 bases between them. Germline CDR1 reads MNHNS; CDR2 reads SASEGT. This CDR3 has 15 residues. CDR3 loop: CASRTHRASNQPQHF. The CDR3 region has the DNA TGTGCCAGCAGAACTCACAGGGCTAGCAATCAGCCCCAGCATTTT.

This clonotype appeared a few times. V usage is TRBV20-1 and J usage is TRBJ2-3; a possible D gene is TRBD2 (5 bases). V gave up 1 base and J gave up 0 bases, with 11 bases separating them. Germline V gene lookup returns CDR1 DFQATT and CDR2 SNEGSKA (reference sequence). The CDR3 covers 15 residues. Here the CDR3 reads CSARGTRTSTDTQYF. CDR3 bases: TGCAGTGCTAGAGGTACTCGGACTAGCACAGATACGCAGTATTTT.

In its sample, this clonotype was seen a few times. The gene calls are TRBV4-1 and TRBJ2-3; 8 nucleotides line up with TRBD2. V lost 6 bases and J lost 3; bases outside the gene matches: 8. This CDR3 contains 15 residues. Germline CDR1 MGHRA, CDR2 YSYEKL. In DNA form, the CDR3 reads TGCGCCAGCAGGAGGGGACTAGTTTTGACAGATACGCAGTATTTT. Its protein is CASRRGLVLTDTQYF.

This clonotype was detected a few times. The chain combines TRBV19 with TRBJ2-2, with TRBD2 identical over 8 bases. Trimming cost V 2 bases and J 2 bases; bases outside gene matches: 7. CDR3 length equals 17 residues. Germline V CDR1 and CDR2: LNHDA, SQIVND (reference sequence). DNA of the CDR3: TGTGCCAGTAGTATATTCGGGGGGGCCGGTAACACCGGGGAGCTGTTTTTT. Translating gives CASSIFGGAGNTGELFF.

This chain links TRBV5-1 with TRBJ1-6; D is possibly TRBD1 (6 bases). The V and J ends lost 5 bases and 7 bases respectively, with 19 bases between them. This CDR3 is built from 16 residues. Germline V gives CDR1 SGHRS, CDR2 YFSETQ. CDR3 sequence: CASSKTGSESNSPLHF. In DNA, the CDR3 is TGCGCCAGCAGTAAGACAGGAAGCGAATCCAATTCACCCCTCCACTTT.

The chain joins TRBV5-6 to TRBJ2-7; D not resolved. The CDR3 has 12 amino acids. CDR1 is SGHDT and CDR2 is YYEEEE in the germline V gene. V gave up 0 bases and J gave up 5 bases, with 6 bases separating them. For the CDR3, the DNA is TGTGCCAGCAGCTTGGGGTTCAACGAGCAGTACGTC. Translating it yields CASSLGFNEQYV.

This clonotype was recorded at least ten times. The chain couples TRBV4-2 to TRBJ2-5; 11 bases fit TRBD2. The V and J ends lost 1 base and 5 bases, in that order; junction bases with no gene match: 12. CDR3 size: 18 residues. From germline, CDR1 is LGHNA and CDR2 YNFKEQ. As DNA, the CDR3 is TGTGCCAGCAGCCAAGGGGGGCTAGCGGGGGGTCAGGGGGAGACCCAGTACTTC. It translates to CASSQGGLAGGQGETQYF.

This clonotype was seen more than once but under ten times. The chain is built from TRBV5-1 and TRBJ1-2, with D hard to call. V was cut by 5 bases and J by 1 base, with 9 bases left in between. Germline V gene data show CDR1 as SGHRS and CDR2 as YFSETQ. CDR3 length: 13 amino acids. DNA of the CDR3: TGCGCCAGCAGAACACAGATTAACTATGGCTACACCTTC. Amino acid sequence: CASRTQINYGYTF.

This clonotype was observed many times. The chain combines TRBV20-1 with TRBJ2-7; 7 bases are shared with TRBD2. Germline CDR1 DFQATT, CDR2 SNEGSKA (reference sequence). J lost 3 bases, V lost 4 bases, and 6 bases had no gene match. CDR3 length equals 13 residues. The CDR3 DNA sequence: TGCAGTGCTAACAGTGGGGGGGTCTACGAGCAGTACTTC. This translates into CSANSGGVYEQYF.

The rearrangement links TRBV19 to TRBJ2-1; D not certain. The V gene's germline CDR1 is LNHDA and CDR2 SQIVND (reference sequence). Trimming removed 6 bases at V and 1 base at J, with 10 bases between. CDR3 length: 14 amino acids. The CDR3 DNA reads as TGTGCCAGTAGGAGCGTGGAATCCTACAATGAGCAGTTCTTC. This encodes CASRSVESYNEQFF.

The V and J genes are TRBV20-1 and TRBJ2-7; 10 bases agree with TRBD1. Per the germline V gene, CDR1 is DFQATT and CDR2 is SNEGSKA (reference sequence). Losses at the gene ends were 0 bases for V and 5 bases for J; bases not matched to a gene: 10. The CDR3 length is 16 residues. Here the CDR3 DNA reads TGCAGTGCTAGAGAAGCCGGGACAGGGGCGCTCCACGAGCAGTACGTC. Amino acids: CSAREAGTGALHEQYV.

The CDR3 nucleotides are TGTGCCAGCAGTTGGGGTGGGAATTCACCCCTCCACTTT. Translation: CASSWGGNSPLHF. The chain recombines TRBV27 with TRBJ1-6; D remains unclear. CDR1 is MNHEY, CDR2 SMNVEV, per germline (reference sequence). Trimming shortened V by 4 bases and J by 7 bases, and 8 bases separated the two germline ends. The CDR3 loop spans 13 amino acids.

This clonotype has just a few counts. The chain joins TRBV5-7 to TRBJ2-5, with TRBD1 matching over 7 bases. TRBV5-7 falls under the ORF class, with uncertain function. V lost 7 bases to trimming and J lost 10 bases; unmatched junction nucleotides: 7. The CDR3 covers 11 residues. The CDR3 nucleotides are TGTGCCAGCTACAGGGGAAGGATCCAGTACTTC. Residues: CASYRGRIQYF.